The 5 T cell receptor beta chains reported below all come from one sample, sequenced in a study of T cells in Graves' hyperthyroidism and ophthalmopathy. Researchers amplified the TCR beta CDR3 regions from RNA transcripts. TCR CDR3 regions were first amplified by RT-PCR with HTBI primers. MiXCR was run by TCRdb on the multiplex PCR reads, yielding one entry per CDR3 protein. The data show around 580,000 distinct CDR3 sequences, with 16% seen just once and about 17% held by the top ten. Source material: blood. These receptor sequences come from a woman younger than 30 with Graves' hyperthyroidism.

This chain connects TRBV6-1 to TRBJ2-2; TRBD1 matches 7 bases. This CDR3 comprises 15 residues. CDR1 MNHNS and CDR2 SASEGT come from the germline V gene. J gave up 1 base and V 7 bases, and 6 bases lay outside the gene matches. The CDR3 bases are TGTGCCAGCATCAGAGGGGGCCGGAACACCGGGGAGCTGTTTTTT. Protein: CASIRGGRNTGELFF.

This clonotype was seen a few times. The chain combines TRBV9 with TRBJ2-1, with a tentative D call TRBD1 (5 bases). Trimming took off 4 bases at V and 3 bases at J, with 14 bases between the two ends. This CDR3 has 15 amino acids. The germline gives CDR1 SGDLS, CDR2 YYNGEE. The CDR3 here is CASSTDSPLYNEQFF. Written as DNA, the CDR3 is TGTGCCAGCAGCACAGACAGCCCCCTCTACAATGAGCAGTTCTTC.

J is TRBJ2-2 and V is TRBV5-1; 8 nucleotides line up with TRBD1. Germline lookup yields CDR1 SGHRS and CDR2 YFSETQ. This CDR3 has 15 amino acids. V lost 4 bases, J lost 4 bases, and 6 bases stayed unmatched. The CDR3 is CASSPQGARTGELFF. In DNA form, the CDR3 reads TGCGCCAGCAGCCCTCAGGGGGCGCGCACCGGGGAGCTGTTTTTT.

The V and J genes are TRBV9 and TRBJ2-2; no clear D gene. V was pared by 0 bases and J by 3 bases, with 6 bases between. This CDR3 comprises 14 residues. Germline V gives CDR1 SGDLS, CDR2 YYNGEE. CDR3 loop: CASSVDPYTGELFF. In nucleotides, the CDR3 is TGTGCCAGCAGCGTAGACCCGTACACCGGGGAGCTGTTTTTT. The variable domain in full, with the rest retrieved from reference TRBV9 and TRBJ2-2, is DSGVTQTPKHLITATGQRVTLRCSPRSGDLSVYWYQQSLDQGLQFLIQYYNGEERAKGNILERFSAQQFPDLHSELNLSSLELGDSALYFCASSVDPYTGELFFGEGSRLTVL.

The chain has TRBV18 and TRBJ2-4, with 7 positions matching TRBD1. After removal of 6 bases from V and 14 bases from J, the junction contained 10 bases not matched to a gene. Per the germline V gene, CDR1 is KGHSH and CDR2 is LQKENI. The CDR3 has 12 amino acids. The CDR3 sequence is CASSPGQPIKYF. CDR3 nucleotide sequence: TGTGCCAGCTCGCCGGGACAGCCGATAAAGTACTTC.